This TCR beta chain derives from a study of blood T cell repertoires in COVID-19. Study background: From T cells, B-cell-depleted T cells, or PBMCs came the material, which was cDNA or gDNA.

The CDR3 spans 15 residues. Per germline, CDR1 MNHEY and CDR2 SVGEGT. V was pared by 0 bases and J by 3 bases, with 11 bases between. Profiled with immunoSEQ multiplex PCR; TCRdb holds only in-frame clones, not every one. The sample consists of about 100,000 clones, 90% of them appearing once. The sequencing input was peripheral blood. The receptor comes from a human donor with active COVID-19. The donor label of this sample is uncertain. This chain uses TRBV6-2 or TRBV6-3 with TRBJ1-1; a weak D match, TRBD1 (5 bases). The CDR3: CASSYSQGLHTEAFF. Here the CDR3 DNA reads TGTGCCAGCAGTTACTCTCAGGGTTTGCACACTGAAGCTTTCTTT.